This paragraph covers one TCR beta chain sequence. Once extracted for a subset, genomic DNA was divided evenly among several immunoSEQ plates. TCRdb's table, derived via immunoSEQ multiplex PCR, lists solely in-frame clones and lacks some. The sample contains 2 million or so clones, 95% of which appear only once. These data come from a study of shared clonotypes between healthy human individuals. HIV-negative, healthy adults without recent acute infections or vaccinations were the donors. The receptor's source is a young man in good health. The sample taken for sequencing was naive CD4+ T cells sorted from blood. Regarding subset: CD45RA+ positively selected.

The CDR3 sequence is CASSLVAGSYGEQFF. CDR3 nucleotides: TGTGCCAGCAGCTTAGTAGCGGGGTCCTATGGTGAGCAGTTCTTC. The genes are TRBV11-3 and TRBJ2-1, with TRBD2 matching 8 bases. The V segment lost 1 base and the J segment 9 bases; nucleotides outside the gene matches: 8. The CDR3 is 15 amino acids. Germline CDR1 and CDR2: SGHNT and YENEEA.